These 17 T cell receptor beta chains share one sample of origin, sequenced in a study of molecular identifiers for immune sequencing clone quantification. Via MiXCR, TCRdb re-called the PCR reads, giving one row per CDR3 protein. The top ten hold roughly 0.83% of the sample, which has over 600,000 distinct CDR3 sequences, 15% to 20% seen once. Sequenced: naive CD8+ T cells from blood, with Jurkat cell RNA spiked in. This sample's subset: FACS-sorted CD8+CD4-CCR7+CD45RA+ naive T cells. These receptors were obtained from a human donor in good health. Some libraries in this study had Jurkat cell RNA spiked in.

Concerning this clonotype: A single base separates this from a much larger clone, so it may be a read error. The genes are TRBV7-6 and TRBJ1-1, with unresolved D. CDR1 and CDR2 from the germline V gene are SGHVS and FNYEAQ. The V end lost 2 bases, the J end lost 5 bases, and 12 bases lay between the germline ends. This CDR3 comprises 14 residues. The CDR3 DNA reads as TGTGCCAGCAGCTTAACCACGGTGGGGACTGAAGCTTTCTTT. This gives the protein CASSLTTVGTEAFF.

In this sample, this clonotype turned up many times. The genes are TRBV21-1 and TRBJ1-6; the D segment call TRBD1 is taken from the table without a DNA check. TRBV21-1 is recorded as a pseudogene. The CDR3 length is 15 residues. CDR3 amino acids: CASSPRAGSFSPLHF. In DNA form, the CDR3 reads TGTGCCAGCAGCCCCCGGGCCGGGAGTTTTTCACCCCTCCACTTT.

In the case of this clonotype: The junction differs from germline at one of its ends, possibly a read error. CDR3 sequence reads: CTSSQGRPGYEAFF. The DNA of the CDR3 is TGCACCAGCAGCCAAGGACGTCCGGGGTATGAAGCTTTCTTT. The gene calls are TRBV4-1 and TRBJ1-1; D ambiguous. CDR3 length: 14 residues. Looked up from germline, CDR1 is MGHRA and CDR2 is YSYEKL.

This chain connects TRBV2 to TRBJ2-1; 9 bases agree with TRBD2. The CDR3 is 14 amino acids. Losses at the gene ends were 9 bases for V and 4 bases for J; bases not matched to a gene: 7. The germline CDR1 and CDR2 sequences are SNHLY and FYNNEI. DNA of the CDR3: TGTGCCAGTACCTCAGCGGGAGGATACAATGAGCAGTTCTTC. It specifies CASTSAGGYNEQFF.

This clonotype was recorded a few times. One junction end disagrees with the germline gene, perhaps due to a read error. The chain is built from TRBV5-3 and TRBJ2-2, with a tentative D call TRBD1 (5 bases). TRBV5-3 qualifies as an ORF whose function is uncertain. The CDR3 contains 14 residues. CDR3 region: CASSLARATGELFF. The CDR3 nucleotides read TGTGCCAGCAGCTTGGCCAGGGCCACCGGGGAGCTGTTTTTT.

With respect to this clonotype: A much larger clone is a single base away; this may be a read error. The rearrangement links TRBV20-1 to TRBJ2-2; D may be TRBD2 (5 bases). Germline assignment: CDR1 DFQATT and CDR2 SNEGSKA (reference sequence). The CDR3 loop spans 15 amino acids. CDR3 residues: CSARDPAGVTGELLF. CDR3 sequence (DNA): TGCAGTGCTAGAGATCCTGCGGGCGTCACCGGGGAGCTGCTTTTT.

Many counts were recorded for this clonotype. V and J are TRBV7-2 and TRBJ2-7; 7 bases are shared with TRBD2. Germline values: CDR1 SGHTA, CDR2 FQGNSA. The J segment lost 3 bases and the V segment lost 4 bases, leaving 9 bases of the junction unmatched. CDR3 length: 15 residues. The chain's CDR3 is CASSYGGTTVYEQYF. CDR3 in DNA: TGTGCCAGCAGCTACGGTGGGACTACAGTCTACGAGCAGTACTTC.

In its sample, this clonotype was seen many times. The V gene is TRBV29-1, the J gene TRBJ1-1; the D gene is possibly TRBD1 (5 bases). There are 12 residues in the CDR3. Trimming took off 8 bases at V and 6 bases at J, with 16 bases between the two ends. Germline CDR1 SQVTM, CDR2 ANQGSEA. The CDR3 region is CSTHGGTPEAFF. DNA of the CDR3: TGCAGCACACACGGGGGAACTCCTGAAGCTTTCTTT.

This clonotype was found many times. J is TRBJ2-5 and V is TRBV5-4; D remains unclear. The CDR3 length is 14 residues. Trimming left V 2 bases short and J 1 base short, with 9 bases between. Germline lookup yields CDR1 SGHNT and CDR2 YYREEE (reference sequence). DNA of the CDR3: TGTGCCAGCAGCTTCGAGGAGATCCAAGAGACCCAGTACTTC. This codes for CASSFEEIQETQYF. The full variable domain, completed using reference TRBV5-4 and TRBJ2-5, is ETGVTQSPTHLIKTRGQQVTLRCSSQSGHNTVSWYQQALGQGPQFIFQYYREEENGRGNFPPRFSGLQFPNYSSELNVNALELDDSALYLCASSFEEIQETQYFGPGTRLLVL.

This clonotype appeared many times. The J gene is TRBJ2-3, the V gene TRBV7-9; tentatively, D is TRBD2 (6 bases). Germline CDR1 is SEHNR and CDR2 is FQNEAQ (reference sequence). V lost 4 bases and J lost 2, with 10 bases in between. The CDR3 extends over 14 amino acids. CDR3 sequence reads: CASSSKRATDTQYF. CDR3 coding DNA: TGTGCCAGCAGCTCCAAGCGGGCCACAGATACGCAGTATTTT.

This clonotype has at least ten counts. J is TRBJ2-7 and V is TRBV4-3, with 9 bases fitting TRBD1. V lost 5 bases and J lost 2; bases outside the gene matches: 7. Germline values: CDR1 LGHNA, CDR2 YSLEER. This CDR3 region has 15 residues. The CDR3 loop is CASSSSGTGTYEQYF. The CDR3 DNA reads TGCGCCAGCAGCTCCTCCGGGACAGGGACCTACGAGCAGTACTTC.

The chain joins TRBV30 to TRBJ1-1; 8 bases line up with TRBD1. Trimming removed 6 bases from V and 5 bases from J; junction bases left unmatched: 5. The CDR3 is 12 amino acids. CDR1 and CDR2 (germline): GTSNPN, SVGIG (reference sequence). CDR3: CACRTGRTEAFF. CDR3 nucleotides: TGTGCCTGTAGGACAGGGAGGACTGAAGCTTTCTTT.

This clonotype was counted between two and nine times. V is TRBV9 and J is TRBJ2-5; 7 bases line up with TRBD2. Germline-derived CDR1 and CDR2 are SGDLS and YYNGEE. V was pared by 1 base and J by 0 bases, with 6 bases of the junction left unmatched. CDR3 size: 16 residues. DNA for the CDR3: TGTGCCAGCAGCGTATGGAGCGGGGAGTACCAAGAGACCCAGTACTTC. This translates into CASSVWSGEYQETQYF.

The table lists this clonotype with a few counts. The chain is built from TRBV12-3 or TRBV12-4 and TRBJ2-1, with D possibly being TRBD2 (6 bases). V lost 6 bases to trimming and J lost 0 bases, with 15 bases between them. This CDR3 region has 16 residues. The CDR3 coding sequence is TGTGCCAGCAGCCTCGGGGACTTCAGCTCCTACAATGAGCAGTTCTTC. Translated, it gives CASSLGDFSSYNEQFF.

The rearrangement links TRBV27 to TRBJ1-2, with a weak D call TRBD1 (5 bases). The CDR3 spans 15 residues. V gave up 2 bases and J gave up 2 bases, with 12 bases separating them. Germline V gene data show CDR1 as MNHEY and CDR2 as SMNVEV (reference sequence). The CDR3 DNA reads TGTGCCAGCAGTTTAAGTATCCGGGGGAACTATGGCTACACCTTC. Translating it yields CASSLSIRGNYGYTF.

This clonotype occurred many times. The rearrangement joins TRBV7-2 to TRBJ2-5; 7 nucleotides match TRBD1. The germline gives CDR1 SGHTA, CDR2 FQGNSA. V dropped 2 bases and J dropped 4; count of bases not matched to a gene: 7. CDR3 size: 15 residues. The DNA of the CDR3 is TGTGCCAGCAGCTTATTCTTGGGGACAGTAGAGACCCAGTACTTC. Amino acid sequence: CASSLFLGTVETQYF.

Points on this clonotype: A clone one base away is much larger, so this may be a read error. The rearrangement joins TRBV30 to TRBJ1-2, with D perhaps matching TRBD1 (5 bases). Germline CDR1 is GTSNPN and CDR2 is SVGIG (reference sequence). The CDR3 has 13 residues. CDR3 sequence reads: CAWSTTANYGCTF. In DNA, the CDR3 is TGTGCCTGGAGTACGACAGCTAACTATGGCTGCACCTTC.